The next 27 T cell receptor beta chains were all read from a single sample in a study of blood T cell repertoires in COVID-19. Generated by immunoSEQ multiplex PCR, the TCRdb table keeps only in-frame clones and is missing some. The sample lists fewer than 250,000 clones; less than 90% were seen once. Sequencing input: peripheral blood. The receptors originated from a man aged 25-40 years with acute or convalescent COVID-19.

The chain links TRBV25-1 to TRBJ1-2; TRBD1 aligns across 7 bases. V lost 5 bases to trimming and J lost 5 bases; unmatched junction nucleotides: 8. CDR3 length: 14 amino acids. Germline V gene lookup returns CDR1 MGHDK and CDR2 SYGVNS. DNA for the CDR3: TGTGCCAGCAGTTCCGACAGGGTTTGGTATGGCTACACCTTC. Protein product: CASSSDRVWYGYTF.

The J gene is TRBJ2-3, the V gene TRBV5-1; tentatively, D is TRBD1 (6 bases). This CDR3 is built from 14 residues. The germline V and J ends were trimmed by 6 bases and 0 bases, with 11 bases remaining between them. The V gene's germline CDR1 is SGHRS and CDR2 YFSETQ. The CDR3: CASMKGESTDTQYF. CDR3 sequence (DNA): TGCGCCAGCATGAAGGGGGAGAGCACAGATACGCAGTATTTT. Drawing the rest from reference TRBV5-1 and TRBJ2-3, the complete variable domain is KAGVTQTPRYLIKTRGQQVTLSCSPISGHRSVSWYQQTPGQGLQFLFEYFSETQRNKGNFPGRFSGRQFSNSRSEMNVSTLELGDSALYLCASMKGESTDTQYFGPGTRLTVL.

A remark on this clone: The sample carries other DNA sequences with the same CDR3. The rearrangement uses TRBV5-1 and TRBJ2-5; TRBD2 aligns across 9 bases. Per germline, CDR1 SGHRS and CDR2 YFSETQ. Trimming removed 0 bases from V and 2 bases from J; junction bases left unmatched: 5. The CDR3 has 16 amino acids. The CDR3 spells CASSLGASGNQETQYF. Here the CDR3 DNA reads TGCGCCAGCAGCTTGGGGGCTAGCGGGAATCAAGAGACCCAGTACTTC.

V usage is TRBV19 and J usage is TRBJ1-3; no clear D. Germline CDR1 and CDR2: LNHDA and SQIVND (reference sequence). Trimming removed 4 bases from V and 0 bases from J, with 10 bases in between. The CDR3 has 15 amino acids. The CDR3 sequence is CASSKNRDSGNTIYF. The CDR3 DNA sequence: TGTGCCAGTAGTAAGAACCGGGACTCTGGAAACACCATATATTTT. The full variable domain, completed using reference TRBV19 and TRBJ1-3, is DGGITQSPKYLFRKEGQNVTLSCEQNLNHDAMYWYRQDPGQGLRLIYYSQIVNDFQKGDIAEGYSVSREKKESFPLTVTSAQKNPTAFYLCASSKNRDSGNTIYFGEGSWLTVV.

V gene TRBV19 combines with J gene TRBJ2-1; D is ambiguous. CDR1 and CDR2 (germline): LNHDA, SQIVND (reference sequence). V lost 6 bases and J 3 bases, leaving 3 bases between the germline ends. This CDR3 comprises 11 residues. The DNA of the CDR3 is TGTGCCAGTAGGTACTACAATGAGCAGTTCTTC. Protein sequence: CASRYYNEQFF.

The genes are TRBV24-1 and TRBJ2-5; no definite D call. The V gene lost 4 bases and the J gene lost 5 bases, with 10 bases spanning the gap. CDR3 length: 13 residues. Germline V gene data show CDR1 as KGHDR and CDR2 as SFDVKD. DNA of the CDR3: TGTGCCACCAGTGACCCCCCGCGGGAGACCCAGTACTTC. It translates to CATSDPPRETQYF.

V is TRBV10-3 and J is TRBJ2-3, with 13 positions matching TRBD2. V trimming: 0 bases; J trimming: 1 base; junction bases outside the gene matches: 4. Germline CDR1 ENHRY, CDR2 SYGVKD. This CDR3 region has 18 residues. The CDR3 reads CAISESGLAGPGTDTQYF. DNA of the CDR3: TGTGCCATCAGTGAGTCGGGACTAGCGGGACCGGGCACAGATACGCAGTATTTT.

The chain employs TRBV28 and TRBJ1-5; 7 nucleotides align to TRBD1. This CDR3 contains 14 residues. Germline V gene sequence: CDR1 MDHEN, CDR2 SYDVKM. The junction had 7 bases not matched to a gene; V was cut back by 6 bases and J by 5 bases. As DNA, the CDR3 is TGTGCCAGCAGCCCGACAGGGTCCCATCAGCCCCAGCATTTT. It codes for CASSPTGSHQPQHF.

The chain combines TRBV7-8 with TRBJ1-1; the match to TRBD1 covers 7 bases. The germline CDR1 and CDR2 sequences are SGHVS and FQNEAQ. The CDR3 has 16 amino acids. V trimming: 2 bases; J trimming: 1 base; junction bases outside the gene matches: 7. Written as DNA, the CDR3 is TGTGCCAGCAGCTTAAGACAGGGCCTGTCGAACACTGAAGCTTTCTTT. The encoded protein is CASSLRQGLSNTEAFF.

The chain employs TRBV7-9 and TRBJ1-2; TRBD1 matches 8 bases. V was pared by 6 bases and J by 8 bases, with 14 bases of the junction left unmatched. Per the germline V gene, CDR1 is SEHNR and CDR2 is FQNEAQ (reference sequence). The CDR3 extends over 15 amino acids. The CDR3 loop reads CASRNSPRGPTGYTF. The CDR3 bases are TGTGCCAGCAGGAACTCTCCCAGGGGGCCAACAGGCTACACCTTC.

This chain joins TRBV29-1 and TRBJ1-1; D possibly corresponds to TRBD1 (6 bases). The germline CDR1 and CDR2 sequences are SQVTM and ANQGSEA. CDR3 size: 11 residues. V was pared by 5 bases and J by 6 bases, with 10 bases between. CDR3 protein: CSVLSGAEAFF. The CDR3 DNA follows: TGCAGCGTTTTGTCAGGGGCTGAAGCTTTCTTT. Based on the CDR3 plus reference TRBV29-1 and TRBJ1-1, the full variable domain is SAVISQKPSRDICQRGTSLTIQCQVDSQVTMMFWYRQQPGQSLTLIATANQGSEATYESGFVIDKFPISRPNLTFSTLTVSNMSPEDSSIYLCSVLSGAEAFFGQGTRLTVV.

This chain connects TRBV30 to TRBJ1-5; no clear D. The V end lost 2 bases, the J end lost 2 bases, and 10 bases lay between the germline ends. Germline assignment: CDR1 GTSNPN and CDR2 SVGIG (reference sequence). The CDR3 has 14 residues. CDR3 nucleotide sequence: TGTGCCTGGAGTCAGTCCGGGGGCAATCAGCCCCAGCATTTT. Protein: CAWSQSGGNQPQHF.

This clone has a single count. The junction and the germline gene differ at one end; a read error may be behind it. This chain links TRBV30 with TRBJ2-7; 8 nucleotides agree with TRBD1. There are 12 residues in the CDR3. Per germline, CDR1 GTSNPN and CDR2 SVGIG (reference sequence). In DNA, the CDR3 is TGTGCCTGGAGTGTACAGGGGGACAGGCTTTTCTTC. Translating it yields CAWSVQGDRLFF. The full variable domain, completed using reference TRBV30 and TRBJ2-7, is SQTIHQWPATLVQPVGSPLSLECTVEGTSNPNLYWYRQAAGRGLQLLFYSVGIGQISSEVPQNLSASRPQDRQFILSSKKLLLSDSGFYLCAWSVQGDRLFFGPGTRLTVT.

The chain recombines TRBV7-8 with TRBJ2-7; TRBD2 aligns across 7 bases. Germline V CDR1 and CDR2: SGHVS, FQNEAQ. The CDR3 has 14 amino acids. V gave up 1 base and J gave up 3 bases; unmatched junction bases: 3. In nucleotides, the CDR3 is TGTGCCAGCAGCTTAGTGGCTAGCGGCTACGAGCAGTACTTC. It specifies CASSLVASGYEQYF.

This sequence joins TRBV28 and TRBJ1-3; weak D call: TRBD1 (6 bases). The CDR3 extends over 14 amino acids. Trimming pared 2 bases from V and 7 bases from J, leaving 12 bases between. In germline, CDR1 is MDHEN, CDR2 SYDVKM. This chain's CDR3 is CASSLDRRTNTIYF. The CDR3, as DNA: TGTGCCAGCAGTTTAGACAGGAGGACTAACACCATATATTTT.

The chain has TRBV27 and TRBJ1-1, with D unclear. The CDR3 extends over 17 amino acids. From germline, CDR1 is MNHEY and CDR2 SMNVEV (reference sequence). The V end was cut by 0 bases, the J end by 0 bases, with 14 bases between. CDR3: CASSLSVPGVVNTEAFF. DNA of the CDR3: TGTGCCAGCAGTTTATCGGTCCCCGGGGTCGTGAACACTGAAGCTTTCTTT.

This rearrangement joins TRBV5-1 to TRBJ2-7; D might be TRBD1 (6 bases). V was cut by 5 bases and J by 0 bases, with 12 bases left in between. The CDR3 is 14 residues long. Germline V gene data show CDR1 as SGHRS and CDR2 as YFSETQ. CDR3 protein: CASRGHLSSYEQYF. In DNA form, the CDR3 reads TGCGCCAGCAGGGGACATCTGAGCTCCTACGAGCAGTACTTC.

By share, this clone counts as medium-sized. CDR3 amino acids: CASSQEGGYSPLHF. The DNA for the CDR3 is TGCGCCAGCAGCCAAGAAGGGGGATATTCACCCCTCCACTTT. The V and J genes are TRBV4-1 and TRBJ1-6; TRBD1 might be the D (6 bases). The CDR3 runs 14 residues. V shed 0 bases and J shed 8 bases, with 8 bases lying between them. Germline lookup yields CDR1 MGHRA and CDR2 YSYEKL.

The chain is built from TRBV19 and TRBJ1-2; 7 nucleotides agree with TRBD1. The CDR3 is made up of 13 amino acids. Losses at the gene ends were 4 bases for V and 1 base for J; bases not matched to a gene: 0. Germline CDR1 is LNHDA and CDR2 is SQIVND (reference sequence). This CDR3 is CASSRDSNYGYTF. The CDR3 region has the DNA TGTGCCAGTAGTAGGGACAGTAACTATGGCTACACCTTC. The variable domain in full, with the rest retrieved from reference TRBV19 and TRBJ1-2, is DGGITQSPKYLFRKEGQNVTLSCEQNLNHDAMYWYRQDPGQGLRLIYYSQIVNDFQKGDIAEGYSVSREKKESFPLTVTSAQKNPTAFYLCASSRDSNYGYTFGSGTRLTVV.

Remarks on this clone: One end of the junction fails to match germline, which may point to a read error. This chain links TRBV18 with TRBJ2-3; D is ambiguous. CDR1 KGHSH and CDR2 LQKENI come from the germline V gene. CDR3 length: 12 residues. CDR3 in amino acids: CASSLSTDTQYF. CDR3 bases: TGTGCCAGCTCACTTAGCACCGATACGCAGTATTTT.

The chain combines TRBV5-1 with TRBJ2-7, with 7 bases identical to TRBD2. CDR1 and CDR2 (germline): SGHRS, YFSETQ. This CDR3 comprises 11 residues. With V trimmed by 7 bases and J by 12 bases, 10 bases remained unmatched. This CDR3 is CASRGEGILYF. CDR3 nucleotides: TGCGCCAGCCGGGGGGAGGGTATTCTGTACTTC. The complete variable domain, with remaining parts taken from reference TRBV5-1 and TRBJ2-7, reads KAGVTQTPRYLIKTRGQQVTLSCSPISGHRSVSWYQQTPGQGLQFLFEYFSETQRNKGNFPGRFSGRQFSNSRSEMNVSTLELGDSALYLCASRGEGILYFGPGTRLTVT.

The chain recombines TRBV28 with TRBJ2-3; D is perhaps TRBD1 (5 bases). Germline V CDR1 and CDR2: MDHEN, SYDVKM. V was pared by 5 bases and J by 6 bases, with 15 bases between. CDR3 length: 14 amino acids. The CDR3 coding sequence is TGTGCCAGCAGTCGACAGTTCAAAGGGGATACGCAGTATTTT. Translating gives CASSRQFKGDTQYF.

J is TRBJ1-1 and V is TRBV6-2 or TRBV6-3; D not certain. CDR1 and CDR2 (germline): MNHEY, SVGEGT. The CDR3 consists of 14 residues. V dropped 6 bases and J dropped 1 base, with 12 bases sitting between them. This CDR3 reads CASSLHTPNTEAFF. CDR3 DNA: TGTGCCAGCAGCCTTCATACACCGAACACTGAAGCTTTCTTT.

The chain's CDR3 is CASTYGQSSYEQYF. The CDR3 nucleotides are TGCGCCAGCACTTACGGACAGAGCTCCTACGAGCAGTACTTC. The chain employs TRBV5-1 and TRBJ2-7; weak D call: TRBD1 (6 bases). Germline lookup yields CDR1 SGHRS and CDR2 YFSETQ. Trimming shortened V by 6 bases and J by 0 bases, and 13 bases separated the two germline ends. The CDR3 totals 14 residues.

This rearrangement joins TRBV11-1 to TRBJ2-3; tentative D call: TRBD2 (5 bases). CDR3 length: 15 residues. Germline CDR1 is SGHAT and CDR2 is FQDESV (reference sequence). Trimming left V 4 bases short and J 1 base short, with 12 bases between. CDR3 DNA: TGTGCCAGCAGCTGGGCTAGCTACGGCACAGATACGCAGTATTTT. This gives the protein CASSWASYGTDTQYF.

This clone has only one observation. The chain links TRBV15 to TRBJ1-5; maybe TRBD1 (5 bases). Per the germline V gene, CDR1 is LNHNV and CDR2 is YYDKDF (reference sequence). Trimming pared 4 bases from V and 5 bases from J, leaving 15 bases between. The CDR3 contains 15 residues. The CDR3 DNA reads TGTGCCACCAGCACCCTTCAACAGGCCTATCAGCCCCAGCATTTT. Protein: CATSTLQQAYQPQHF.

The chain employs TRBV6-6 and TRBJ1-1; TRBD1 matches 8 bases. This CDR3 comprises 14 residues. Trimming took 7 bases from V and 4 from J; bases not matched to a gene: 8. Germline V gives CDR1 MNHNY, CDR2 SVGAGI (reference sequence). Here the CDR3 reads CASTLRGLGTEAFF. The DNA for the CDR3 is TGTGCCAGCACACTCAGGGGGCTCGGCACTGAAGCTTTCTTT.